Sequencing of this T cell receptor (beta chain) was carried out in a study of radiotherapy plus CTLA-4 blockade in lung cancer. The table came from immunoSEQ multiplex PCR; TCRdb's copy has only in-frame clones and leaves some out. Seen here are tens of thousands of clones, around 72% observed once, and the top ten hold over 12%. This clone is a singleton in its sample. Germline V gene data show CDR1 as SGHDT and CDR2 as YYEEEE. This CDR3 is 13 amino acids long. Trimming removed 1 base from V and 9 bases from J, with 13 bases in between. This specimen was peripheral blood, taken from a patient treated with radiotherapy plus ipilimumab. The TCR comes from a human donor with non-small cell lung cancer that progressed on radiotherapy plus ipilimumab. The V call is TRBV5-6, the J call TRBJ1-1, with a weak D call TRBD1 (5 bases). This CDR3 reads CASSLLAGNKAFF. DNA for the CDR3: TGTGCCAGCAGCTTGTTAGCAGGGAATAAAGCTTTCTTT.